A selection of T cell receptor beta chains follows, all from one sample in a study of siplizumab effects on memory and regulatory T cells. The assay was immunoSEQ multiplex PCR, and TCRdb's table has in-frame clones only and misses some. This sample has 100,000 or so clones; about 91% occur once, and the top ten carry just over 2.5%. Sequences were obtained from CD4+ T cells sorted from blood. Receptors were obtained from a human donor in good health. Some clones in this sample may be carry-over from other donors' samples. Each CDR3 is given with its conserved first and last residue. Each record gives: D gene, clone size, V gene, J gene, CDR3 DNA, CDR3 protein. A D gene is named only where the DNA matches it firmly. Only part of the rows carry a size: once, few, many, or a class if the clone is expanded.

d_call: NA
clone_size: NA
v_call: TRBV6-6
j_call: TRBJ1-3
cdr3_nt: TGTGCCAGCAGAGACAGGAACGGGGACACCATATATTTT
cdr3_aa: CASRDRNGDTIYF

d_call: NA
clone_size: NA
v_call: TRBV10-2
j_call: TRBJ2-7
cdr3_nt: TGCGCCAGCAGTGCGGACACCTTACAGCAGTACTTC
cdr3_aa: CASSADTLQQYF

d_call: NA
clone_size: NA
v_call: TRBV19
j_call: TRBJ1-1
cdr3_nt: TGTGCCAGTAGTATTCCGGGGTTGAACACTGAAGCTTTCTTT
cdr3_aa: CASSIPGLNTEAFF

d_call: NA
clone_size: once
v_call: TRBV5-4
j_call: TRBJ1-1
cdr3_nt: TGTGCCAGCAGCTTTGGGGGGGATGACACTGAAGCTTTCTTT
cdr3_aa: CASSFGGDDTEAFF

d_call: NA
clone_size: NA
v_call: TRBV6-1
j_call: TRBJ1-1
cdr3_nt: TGTGCCAGCAGTGAACGCGGGGCGGGGGGTAACACTGAAGCTTTCTTT
cdr3_aa: CASSERGAGGNTEAFF

d_call: TRBD2
clone_size: NA
v_call: TRBV19
j_call: TRBJ2-3
cdr3_nt: TGTGCCAGTAGTCTGACTAGCGGGATAACGAATACGCAGTATTTT
cdr3_aa: CASSLTSGITNTQYF

d_call: NA
clone_size: NA
v_call: TRBV27
j_call: TRBJ2-7
cdr3_nt: TGTGCCAGCAGTTCTACGGGAAAAACCTACGAGCAGTACTTC
cdr3_aa: CASSSTGKTYEQYF

d_call: NA
clone_size: NA
v_call: TRBV5-4
j_call: TRBJ2-6
cdr3_nt: TGTGCCAGCAGCTTAGGGGCAGGAGTATCTGGGGCCAACGTCCTGACTTTC
cdr3_aa: CASSLGAGVSGANVLTF

d_call: NA
clone_size: NA
v_call: TRBV18
j_call: TRBJ2-1
cdr3_nt: TGTGCCAGCTCACCGACGGAAAATGAGCAGTTCTTC
cdr3_aa: CASSPTENEQFF

d_call: TRBD2
clone_size: NA
v_call: TRBV7-2
j_call: TRBJ2-5
cdr3_nt: TGTGCCAGCAGCTCGGGACTAGCCGCAGAGACCCAGTACTTC
cdr3_aa: CASSSGLAAETQYF

d_call: NA
clone_size: NA
v_call: TRBV7-9
j_call: TRBJ2-1
cdr3_nt: TGTGCCACGCAAAACTCTTACAATGAGCAGTTCTTC
cdr3_aa: CATQNSYNEQFF

d_call: TRBD1
clone_size: NA
v_call: TRBV6-6
j_call: TRBJ1-1
cdr3_nt: TGTGCCAGCAGCGGGACAGGGGGCACTGAAGCTTTCTTT
cdr3_aa: CASSGTGGTEAFF

d_call: NA
clone_size: NA
v_call: TRBV19
j_call: TRBJ1-1
cdr3_nt: TGTGCCAGTAGTAATACCAGGGGCACTGAAGCTTTCTTT
cdr3_aa: CASSNTRGTEAFF

d_call: NA
clone_size: NA
v_call: TRBV6-1
j_call: TRBJ2-1
cdr3_nt: TGTGCCAGCAGTGATGGTGGTTGGCAGGGTATTGAGCAGTTCTTC
cdr3_aa: CASSDGGWQGIEQFF

d_call: NA
clone_size: NA
v_call: TRBV2
j_call: TRBJ2-5
cdr3_nt: TGTGCCAGCAGGCAAAGAGAGACCCAGTACTTC
cdr3_aa: CASRQRETQYF

d_call: NA
clone_size: NA
v_call: TRBV7-3
j_call: TRBJ2-1
cdr3_nt: TGTGCCTCCCGGCTTATTGGGACTTCCGAGCAGTTCTTC
cdr3_aa: CASRLIGTSEQFF

d_call: TRBD1
clone_size: NA
v_call: TRBV5-4
j_call: TRBJ2-2
cdr3_nt: TGTGCCAGCAGCCAAGAATTTAGGGACAGGGGGTCCGGGGAGCTGTTTTTT
cdr3_aa: CASSQEFRDRGSGELFF

d_call: NA
clone_size: NA
v_call: TRBV5-1
j_call: TRBJ2-6
cdr3_nt: TGCGCCAGCAGCTTAAATAATGCGGCCAACGTCCTGACTTTC
cdr3_aa: CASSLNNAANVLTF

d_call: TRBD1
clone_size: NA
v_call: TRBV10-1
j_call: TRBJ2-2
cdr3_nt: TGCGCCAGAGGACAGGGGGTTACCGGGGAGCTGTTTTTT
cdr3_aa: CARGQGVTGELFF